A single sample gave rise to the 19 T cell receptor beta chains below, sequenced in a study of OX40 agonist ivuxolimab in advanced cancers. Sequencing used immunoSEQ multiplex PCR; TCRdb keeps in-frame clones, though not all of them. This table has tens of thousands of clones, over 75% appearing once. The source was CD4+ or CD8+ T cells sorted from blood, collected in a trial of the OX40 agonist ivuxolimab. These receptors were taken from an adult with an advanced solid tumor such as melanoma, head and neck, liver or kidney cancer.

The rearrangement uses TRBV6-5 and TRBJ1-6; no clear D. Trimming left V 6 bases short and J 16 bases short, with 22 bases between. Germline CDR1 MNHEY, CDR2 SVGAGI. The CDR3 loop spans 14 amino acids. CDR3 amino acids: CASSEMRAPRSLHF. DNA for the CDR3: TGTGCCAGCAGCGAAATGCGGGCCCCTCGGTCACTCCACTTT.

The chain links TRBV19 to TRBJ2-1; 9 bases are a match to TRBD2. The V gene's germline CDR1 is LNHDA and CDR2 SQIVND (reference sequence). V was clipped by 3 bases and J by 8 bases; unmatched bases: 5. The CDR3 is 14 amino acids. CDR3 residues: CASSISGGRDEQFF. The CDR3 coding sequence is TGTGCCAGTAGTATTAGCGGGGGAAGGGATGAGCAGTTCTTC.

The CDR3 DNA reads TGTGCCAGCATCGCAGGGCAGTTGGGAAACACCATATATTTT. This encodes CASIAGQLGNTIYF. The chain couples TRBV28 to TRBJ1-3; TRBD1 is a possible D gene (5 bases). Germline V gives CDR1 MDHEN, CDR2 SYDVKM. Trimming cost V 7 bases and J 4 bases, with 14 bases left between them. The CDR3 runs 14 residues.

The rearrangement uses TRBV30 and TRBJ1-1; the D is unclear. Between the trimmed V and J ends, which lost 2 bases and 0 bases, there was a span of 4 bases. CDR1 is GTSNPN and CDR2 is SVGIG in the germline V gene (reference sequence). The CDR3 spans 12 residues. Here the CDR3 reads CAWSKVNTEAFF. The CDR3 region has the DNA TGTGCCTGGAGTAAGGTGAACACTGAAGCTTTCTTT.

The V and J genes are TRBV15 and TRBJ2-1; 9 bases are a match to TRBD1. J gave up 6 bases and V 4 bases, and 10 bases lay outside the gene matches. Germline CDR1 and CDR2: LNHNV and YYDKDF (reference sequence). This CDR3 contains 16 residues. CDR3 sequence reads: CATSISPGQGSNEQFF. CDR3 DNA: TGTGCCACCAGCATTTCACCGGGACAGGGCTCCAATGAGCAGTTCTTC.

This clone appeared a few times. This chain's CDR3 is CASSHRGIVEGGYTF. The DNA for the CDR3 is TGTGCCAGCAGTCACAGGGGGATCGTAGAGGGCGGCTACACCTTC. This rearrangement joins TRBV6-1 to TRBJ1-2; 8 bases agree with TRBD1. Trimming at V came to 5 bases and at J to 8 bases, leaving 13 bases not matched to a gene. Looked up from germline, CDR1 is MNHNS and CDR2 is SASEGT. CDR3 length equals 15 residues.

The chain is built from TRBV5-1 and TRBJ1-2; D call uncertain. The germline V gene has CDR1 SGHRS and CDR2 YFSETQ. The V and J ends lost 4 bases and 3 bases respectively, with 16 bases between them. This CDR3 is 15 amino acids long. The CDR3 nucleotides are TGCGCCAGCAGCCTGGATCAATCCTCTGACTATGGCTACACCTTC. Translating it yields CASSLDQSSDYGYTF.

The chain couples TRBV5-1 to TRBJ1-1, with unresolved D. Looked up from germline, CDR1 is SGHRS and CDR2 is YFSETQ. The CDR3 is 14 amino acids. V was pared by 0 bases and J by 4 bases, with 10 bases between. CDR3 sequence: CASSLVGKSTEAFF. CDR3 in DNA: TGCGCCAGCAGCTTGGTCGGGAAAAGCACTGAAGCTTTCTTT.

Concerning this clone itself: An end of the junction differs from the germline gene, which may be a read error. The J gene is TRBJ2-7, the V gene TRBV6-5; no reliable D call. The CDR3 sequence is 11 residues long. Germline V gives CDR1 MNHEY, CDR2 SVGAGI. DNA of the CDR3: TGTGCCAGCAGTTACTCCCACGAGCAGTACTTC. Its translation: CASSYSHEQYF.

The chain employs TRBV7-6 and TRBJ1-5; TRBD1 is a possible D gene (5 bases). V lost 4 bases and J lost 4, with 11 bases in between. The CDR3 totals 14 residues. Germline lookup yields CDR1 SGHVS and CDR2 FNYEAQ. CDR3 in DNA: TGTGCCAGCAGCTCAGGGTTAAGTAATCAGCCCCAGCATTTT. It translates to CASSSGLSNQPQHF.

CDR3 sequence: CASSQTSSGNTIYF. CDR3 bases: TGTGCCAGCAGCCAAACAAGCTCTGGAAACACCATATATTTT. V and J are TRBV11-3 and TRBJ1-3; D gene uncertain. CDR3 length: 14 amino acids. The V end was cut by 5 bases, the J end by 0 bases, with 8 bases between. The germline gives CDR1 SGHNT, CDR2 YENEEA.

This chain connects TRBV4-1 to TRBJ1-3; the match to TRBD1 covers 7 bases. This CDR3 contains 15 residues. V lost 5 bases, J lost 2 bases, and 6 bases stayed unmatched. Germline-derived CDR1 and CDR2 are MGHRA and YSYEKL. The CDR3 reads CASSKGQNPGNTIYF. For the CDR3, the DNA is TGCGCCAGCAGCAAGGGACAGAACCCTGGAAACACCATATATTTT.

The V call is TRBV7-9, the J call TRBJ2-7; D possibly corresponds to TRBD1 (5 bases). The CDR3 loop spans 15 amino acids. Trimming left V 2 bases short and J 6 bases short, with 17 bases between. The germline gives CDR1 SEHNR, CDR2 FQNEAQ (reference sequence). CDR3 in amino acids: CASSLLGENLSEQYF. The CDR3 DNA reads as TGTGCCAGCAGCTTATTAGGGGAAAACCTTAGCGAGCAGTACTTC.

A remark on this clone: Other DNA sequences of this sample code for an identical CDR3. This chain uses TRBV30 with TRBJ1-3; D is uncertain. V was clipped by 0 bases and J by 4 bases, with 4 bases between them. Germline CDR1 reads GTSNPN; CDR2 reads SVGIG (reference sequence). CDR3 size: 12 residues. The CDR3 sequence is CAWSVRGNTIYF. CDR3 nucleotides: TGTGCCTGGAGTGTTAGGGGAAACACCATATATTTT.

The chain carries TRBV30 and TRBJ1-4; 9 nucleotides agree with TRBD1. Germline CDR1 reads GTSNPN; CDR2 reads SVGIG (reference sequence). This CDR3 comprises 13 residues. V lost 3 bases, J lost 10 bases, and 6 bases stayed unmatched. The CDR3 reads CAWRGGQGSKLFF. CDR3 coding DNA: TGTGCCTGGAGGGGAGGACAGGGGTCAAAACTGTTTTTT.

V gene TRBV6-1 combines with J gene TRBJ2-7, with 8 bases aligning to TRBD1. V lost 6 bases and J lost 3; bases outside the gene matches: 7. Germline V lookup: CDR1 MNHNS, CDR2 SASEGT. This CDR3 has 14 residues. CDR3 in DNA: TGTGCCAGCAGCGGACAGGGTAATGACTACGAGCAGTACTTC. It codes for CASSGQGNDYEQYF.

The chain carries TRBV30 and TRBJ1-1; D gene unclear. This CDR3 spans 13 amino acids. The germline CDR1 and CDR2 sequences are GTSNPN and SVGIG (reference sequence). V lost 1 base, J lost 0 bases, and 6 bases lay in between. Written as DNA, the CDR3 is TGTGCCTGGAGTGAGGCTGTGAACACTGAAGCTTTCTTT. Residues: CAWSEAVNTEAFF.

The genes are TRBV18 and TRBJ2-7; no definite D call. The germline CDR1 and CDR2 sequences are KGHSH and LQKENI. V dropped 0 bases and J dropped 2 bases, with 2 bases sitting between them. The CDR3 runs 12 residues. CDR3 in DNA: TGTGCCAGCTCACCACCGACCTACGAGCAGTACTTC. Protein sequence: CASSPPTYEQYF.

The V gene is TRBV5-1, the J gene TRBJ2-6; TRBD1 matches at 9 bases. This CDR3 spans 18 amino acids. Losses at the gene ends were 4 bases for V and 0 bases for J; bases not matched to a gene: 8. Germline CDR1 SGHRS, CDR2 YFSETQ. CDR3 nucleotides: TGCGCCAGCAGCACTTTCACAGGGGGCCCCTCTGGGGCCAACGTCCTGACTTTC. Translation: CASSTFTGGPSGANVLTF.